The TCR beta chain described here comes from a study of blood T cell repertoires in COVID-19. After removal of 0 bases from V and 5 bases from J, the junction contained 11 bases not matched to a gene. This CDR3 has 16 amino acids. Germline values: CDR1 SGDLS, CDR2 YYNGEE. Here immunoSEQ multiplex PCR was the method, and the copy in TCRdb shows in-frame clones only, minus some. The table has approximately 100,000 clones, 90% to 95% seen once. The receptor's source is a human donor in a cohort sampled during active COVID-19. Sequencing used peripheral blood. The gene calls are TRBV9 and TRBJ2-7; 7 nucleotides align to TRBD2. As DNA, the CDR3 is TGTGCCAGCAGCGTAGATGGGGCGGGAGCCCTAGACGAGCAGTACTTC. Its protein is CASSVDGAGALDEQYF.